The entry that follows covers one T cell receptor (beta chain) sequence. This sample was included in a study of immune cell composition in non-small cell lung cancer. Study-level information: Lung adenocarcinoma or squamous carcinoma made up most tumours.

Here immunoSEQ multiplex PCR was the method, and the copy in TCRdb shows in-frame clones only, minus some. Here the sample spans 12,000 to 15,000 clones, roughly 73% being singletons. Genomic DNA came from frozen unsorted single-cell suspensions. After removal of 6 bases from V and 4 bases from J, the junction contained 6 bases not matched to a gene. The CDR3 extends over 15 amino acids. Germline V gene lookup returns CDR1 LGHNA and CDR2 YSLEER. Input material: lung tumor tissue. The sequence was obtained from a human donor with non-small cell lung cancer. The V gene is TRBV4-3, the J gene TRBJ2-6; 7 nucleotides match TRBD1. In DNA form, the CDR3 reads TGCGCCAGCAGTCACAGGGGATCCGGGGCCAACGTCCTGACTTTC. This encodes CASSHRGSGANVLTF.